Listed here are 12 T cell receptor beta chains from one sample, sequenced in a study of T-cell reconstitution after alpha-beta-depleted transplantation in children (dated by TCRdb to 2016 to 2017). The library was prepared using PCR. TCRdb lists the instrument as Illumina HiSeq 2500. Molecular barcoding was employed in the preparation of TCR libraries, with unique molecular identifiers being used to normalize TCRbeta repertoire quantification. TCRdb cleaned the public reads at Q25 with fastp, built clones with MiXCR and kept in-frame beta chains. Rows merge per CDR3 protein into single entries with the most common DNA and genes. The sample profile shows approximately 350,000 distinct CDR3 sequences; 10% of them were found once. The biggest ten clones account for about 2.3% of the sample. The material was PBMCs from the stem cell graft donor, obtained from the stem cell graft. These receptors were taken from a human donor who donated a stem cell graft to a child with acute lymphoblastic leukemia.

The chain combines TRBV29-1 with TRBJ1-1; D unresolved. Trimming took off 3 bases at V and 0 bases at J, with 5 bases between the two ends. The CDR3 loop spans 12 amino acids. Germline CDR1 reads SQVTM; CDR2 reads ANQGSEA. The CDR3 spells CSVDGVNTEAFF. For the CDR3, the DNA is TGCAGCGTTGATGGAGTGAACACTGAAGCTTTCTTT.

This clonotype was seen only a few times. V and J are TRBV7-8 and TRBJ2-2; D remains unclear. The CDR3 length is 12 residues. Trimming took 5 bases from V and 8 from J, leaving 9 bases between them. From germline, CDR1 is SGHVS and CDR2 FQNEAQ. CDR3 region: CASSRHFGELFF. In DNA, the CDR3 is TGTGCCAGCAGCCGACACTTTGGGGAGCTGTTTTTT.

V usage is TRBV19 and J usage is TRBJ2-1; the D gene is possibly TRBD2 (5 bases). Germline-derived CDR1 and CDR2 are LNHDA and SQIVND (reference sequence). The CDR3 contains 15 residues. Trimming stripped 3 bases from V and 0 bases from J, with 9 bases between. The DNA for the CDR3 is TGTGCCAGTAGTATTGAGGGAAGCTCCTACAATGAGCAGTTCTTC. Protein product: CASSIEGSSYNEQFF.

The J gene is TRBJ2-1, the V gene TRBV5-1, with TRBD2 matching over 7 bases. CDR3 length: 15 amino acids. Germline V lookup: CDR1 SGHRS, CDR2 YFSETQ. Trimming took 0 bases from V and 6 from J; bases not matched to a gene: 6. The CDR3 here is CASSLGTSYFNEQFF. The CDR3 coding sequence is TGCGCCAGCAGCTTGGGGACTAGTTACTTCAATGAGCAGTTCTTC.

This clonotype was seen a handful of times. The V and J genes are TRBV5-1 and TRBJ2-1, with 7 bases fitting TRBD2. This CDR3 comprises 15 residues. Germline V CDR1 and CDR2: SGHRS, YFSETQ. The V and J ends lost 4 bases and 0 bases, in that order; junction bases with no gene match: 4. CDR3: CASSGERDSYNEQFF. CDR3 bases: TGCGCCAGCAGCGGGGAGCGGGACTCCTACAATGAGCAGTTCTTC.

J is TRBJ2-2 and V is TRBV9, with D perhaps TRBD1 (6 bases). CDR3 length: 16 amino acids. Trimming took off 4 bases at V and 2 bases at J, with 15 bases between the two ends. Per germline, CDR1 SGDLS and CDR2 YYNGEE. The CDR3 reads CASSPRRDKNTGELFF. CDR3 bases: TGTGCCAGCAGCCCGCGCCGGGACAAAAACACCGGGGAGCTGTTTTTT. The full variable domain, completed using reference TRBV9 and TRBJ2-2, is DSGVTQTPKHLITATGQRVTLRCSPRSGDLSVYWYQQSLDQGLQFLIQYYNGEERAKGNILERFSAQQFPDLHSELNLSSLELGDSALYFCASSPRRDKNTGELFFGEGSRLTVL.

This clonotype was seen ten or more times. The chain links TRBV7-2 to TRBJ2-7; TRBD2 matches 10 bases. V shed 5 bases, J shed 4 bases, and the junction held 2 bases outside the gene matches. The CDR3 runs 13 residues. Germline assignment: CDR1 SGHTA and CDR2 FQGNSA. This CDR3 is CASSASGGYEQYF. The CDR3 DNA reads TGTGCCAGCAGCGCTAGCGGGGGTTACGAGCAGTACTTC.

The chain links TRBV6-2 or TRBV6-3 to TRBJ1-2; the match to TRBD1 covers 10 bases. Unmatched junction bases numbered 21, after V lost 0 bases and J lost 8 bases. The germline V gene encodes CDR1 MNHEY and CDR2 SVGEGT. CDR3 length equals 20 residues. The CDR3 DNA reads TGTGCCAGCAGTTACTCACCGAAACTGACAGGGGGCTTATGGTCTGGCGGCTACACCTTC. Encoded protein: CASSYSPKLTGGLWSGGYTF.

Ten or more counts support this clonotype. The J gene is TRBJ2-2, the V gene TRBV27, with 13 positions matching TRBD2. J was trimmed by 9 bases and V by 4 bases; bases with no gene match: 11. Germline V gives CDR1 MNHEY, CDR2 SMNVEV (reference sequence). CDR3 length equals 17 residues. CDR3 protein: CASSSPLTSGRARELFF. The CDR3, as DNA: TGTGCCAGCAGTTCCCCCCTCACTAGCGGGAGGGCAAGGGAGCTGTTTTTT.

Notes on this clonotype: At one end the junction does not follow the germline gene, possibly because of a read error. The chain employs TRBV2 and TRBJ2-7; 10 nucleotides line up with TRBD2. This CDR3 region has 18 residues. CDR1 SNHLY and CDR2 FYNNEI come from the germline V gene. The CDR3 DNA reads as TGTACCAGCAGTTCCATTAGCGGGAGGCCCCCAAATAACTACGAGCAGTACTTC. This sequence encodes CTSSSISGRPPNNYEQYF.

The V call is TRBV27, the J call TRBJ2-4; 8 positions match TRBD2. V trimming: 6 bases; J trimming: 1 base; junction bases outside the gene matches: 5. Germline V gene lookup returns CDR1 MNHEY and CDR2 SMNVEV (reference sequence). CDR3 length: 15 residues. CDR3 DNA: TGTGCCAGCAGCACTAGCGGAGACGCCAAAAACATTCAGTACTTC. Amino acid sequence: CASSTSGDAKNIQYF.

This clonotype was counted between two and nine times. The chain is built from TRBV10-3 and TRBJ2-3; D remains ambiguous. The CDR3 is 15 residues long. The germline V gene encodes CDR1 ENHRY and CDR2 SYGVKD. Trimming left V 2 bases short and J 0 bases short, with 9 bases between. The CDR3 reads CAISEVTESTDTQYF. CDR3 coding DNA: TGTGCCATCAGTGAGGTTACAGAGAGCACAGATACGCAGTATTTT.